The sequence of this T cell receptor (beta chain) was determined in a study of control samples from healthy donors and cancer patients. Assay used: immunoSEQ multiplex PCR; TCRdb lists only in-frame clones, some missing. The table lists approximately 82,000 clones, roughly 86% of them singletons, with more than 15% in the top ten. V lost 3 bases and J 0 bases, leaving 12 bases between the germline ends. This CDR3 spans 15 amino acids. CDR1 and CDR2 (germline): SNHLY, FYNNEI. The chain links TRBV2 to TRBJ2-7; D is ambiguous. Sequenced: blood. The clonotype originates from a man aged 50 or older in good health. Written as DNA, the CDR3 is TGTGCCAGCAGTGATCCCTCGACGGGCTCCTACGAGCAGTACGTC. Translated, it gives CASSDPSTGSYEQYV.